Shown below are 23 T cell receptor beta chains from a single sample sequenced in a study of T-cell reconstitution after alpha-beta-depleted transplantation in children. TCRbeta library preparation incorporated unique molecular identifiers. TCRdb ran MiXCR on the PCR reads and lists one entry per CDR3 protein. The sample carries roughly 180,000 distinct CDR3 sequences, 13% to 15% recorded once. The sample here was PBMCs from the stem cell graft donor, taken from the stem cell graft. Source of these receptors: a human donor who donated a stem cell graft to a child with acute lymphoblastic leukemia.

This clonotype was seen repeatedly, ten times or more. The chain carries TRBV29-1 and TRBJ2-7; tentative D call: TRBD2 (6 bases). The CDR3 extends over 13 amino acids. V dropped 4 bases and J dropped 2 bases, with 12 bases sitting between them. Germline-derived CDR1 and CDR2 are SQVTM and ANQGSEA. The CDR3 DNA reads TGCAGCGTTGTTGGGGGGAGGACCTACGAGCAGTACTTC. This translates into CSVVGGRTYEQYF.

This clonotype was counted ten times or more. The rearrangement joins TRBV5-1 to TRBJ1-2, with 8 positions matching TRBD1. Germline V lookup: CDR1 SGHRS, CDR2 YFSETQ. The CDR3 has 15 amino acids. V gave up 0 bases and J gave up 2 bases; unmatched junction bases: 3. The CDR3 spells CASSLDRGINYGYTF. CDR3 sequence (DNA): TGCGCCAGCAGCTTGGACAGGGGGATAAACTATGGCTACACCTTC.

This clonotype was observed many times. The chain recombines TRBV12-3 or TRBV12-4 with TRBJ2-7; weak D call: TRBD1 (5 bases). The V gene lost 6 bases and the J gene lost 6 bases, with 12 bases spanning the gap. The CDR3 is 12 amino acids. The CDR3 here is CASRAQGFEQYF. The CDR3 DNA is TGTGCCAGCAGGGCCCAGGGATTCGAGCAGTACTTC.

This clonotype was found many times. The chain joins TRBV20-1 to TRBJ2-7; maybe TRBD2 (6 bases). The CDR3 spans 14 residues. V dropped 7 bases and J dropped 3 bases, with 19 bases sitting between them. In germline, CDR1 is DFQATT, CDR2 SNEGSKA (reference sequence). The CDR3 region has the DNA TGCAGTGGCAGGAACGGGGGATTGGGCTACGAGCAGTACTTC. Translated, it gives CSGRNGGLGYEQYF.

This clonotype was seen more than once but under ten times. The genes are TRBV6-5 and TRBJ1-2; 9 bases align to TRBD1. Germline CDR1 and CDR2: MNHEY and SVGAGI. J gave up 6 bases and V 0 bases, and 2 bases lay outside the gene matches. The CDR3 runs to 14 residues. The chain's CDR3 is CASSYSGQGHGYTF. CDR3 sequence (DNA): TGTGCCAGCAGTTACTCGGGACAGGGTCATGGCTACACCTTC.

This clonotype was observed many times. The chain employs TRBV6-5 and TRBJ2-3; either TRBD1 or TRBD2 may fit D (6 bases each). The CDR3 totals 14 residues. Trimming removed 8 bases at V and 1 base at J, with 13 bases between. The germline CDR1 and CDR2 sequences are MNHEY and SVGAGI. In DNA form, the CDR3 reads TGTGCCAGCGGACGGGGGCGGGGCACAGATACGCAGTATTTT. The encoded protein is CASGRGRGTDTQYF.

In its sample, this clonotype was seen many times. The V call is TRBV21-1, the J call TRBJ2-5; the D call of TRBD1 is as the table states it, not checked on the DNA. TRBV21-1 is a listed pseudogene. The CDR3 runs to 16 residues. CDR3: CASSPTGREKGQTQYF. Here the CDR3 DNA reads TGTGCCAGCAGCCCGACCGGACGGGAAAAAGGTCAGACCCAGTACTTC.

This clonotype was seen a handful of times. V and J are TRBV5-1 and TRBJ1-4; no definite D call. V gave up 0 bases and J gave up 5 bases, with 5 bases separating them. This CDR3 comprises 13 residues. Germline V gene lookup returns CDR1 SGHRS and CDR2 YFSETQ. CDR3 DNA sequence: TGCGCCAGCAGCTTGGCACCGAATGAAAAACTGTTTTTT. It is translated as CASSLAPNEKLFF.

In its sample, this clonotype was seen many times. The V call is TRBV7-9, the J call TRBJ1-1; D unresolved. Germline CDR1 SEHNR, CDR2 FQNEAQ (reference sequence). Trimming pared 2 bases from V and 3 bases from J, leaving 10 bases between. The CDR3 totals 14 residues. The chain's CDR3 is CASSLWSGDTEAFF. CDR3 in DNA: TGTGCCAGCAGCTTATGGTCCGGCGACACTGAAGCTTTCTTT.

The gene calls are TRBV7-9 and TRBJ2-7; 12 bases are shared with TRBD1. This CDR3 is built from 16 residues. With 6 bases clipped from V and 7 bases from J, the junction kept 13 bases outside the gene matches. Germline CDR1 SEHNR, CDR2 FQNEAQ (reference sequence). The CDR3 DNA sequence: TGTGCCAGCAGACCGGTCACCGGGACAGGGGGCCGGGAGCAGTACTTC. It codes for CASRPVTGTGGREQYF.

Ten or more counts support this clonotype. The chain couples TRBV6-1 to TRBJ2-6, with D tentatively TRBD1 (5 bases). The CDR3 consists of 15 residues. Deletions cut 6 bases from V and 2 bases from J, with 11 bases between. Germline CDR1 is MNHNS and CDR2 is SASEGT. CDR3 sequence reads: CASRTARAGANVLTF. The CDR3 DNA sequence: TGTGCCAGCAGGACAGCCCGTGCTGGGGCCAACGTCCTGACTTTC.

A few counts support this clonotype. The rearrangement joins TRBV5-1 to TRBJ2-7; D may be TRBD1 (6 bases). Trimming removed 2 bases from V and 5 bases from J, with 14 bases in between. Per germline, CDR1 SGHRS and CDR2 YFSETQ. The CDR3 runs 14 residues. CDR3 residues: CASSFGTRGNEQYF. The CDR3 bases are TGCGCCAGCAGCTTCGGGACAAGGGGAAACGAGCAGTACTTC.

This clonotype was detected ten times or more. The V call is TRBV3-1, the J call TRBJ1-4, with 7 bases identical to TRBD1. This CDR3 region has 17 residues. In germline, CDR1 is LGHDT, CDR2 YNNKEL (reference sequence). With 0 bases clipped from V and 7 bases from J, the junction kept 11 bases outside the gene matches. This chain's CDR3 is CASSQDQRDRDREKLFF. The CDR3 coding sequence is TGTGCCAGCAGCCAAGATCAGAGGGACAGAGACCGTGAAAAACTGTTTTTT. Full variable domain (remainder filled in from reference TRBV3-1 and TRBJ1-4): DTAVSQTPKYLVTQMGNDKSIKCEQNLGHDTMYWYKQDSKKFLKIMFSYNNKELIINETVPNRFSPKSPDKAHLNLHINSLELGDSAVYFCASSQDQRDRDREKLFFGSGTQLSVL.

This clonotype was found many times. The genes are TRBV6-6 and TRBJ2-5, with 9 bases fitting TRBD2. Germline loops: CDR1 MNHNY, CDR2 SVGAGI (reference sequence). The CDR3 length is 11 residues. The V segment lost 10 bases and the J segment 5 bases; nucleotides outside the gene matches: 2. CDR3 DNA sequence: TGTGCCACCAGCGGGAGGGAGACCCAGTACTTC. Its protein is CATSGRETQYF.

The CDR3 loop reads CASSQEAGYINEQFF. The CDR3 region has the DNA TGCGCCAGCAGCCAAGAAGCGGGATATATCAATGAGCAGTTCTTC. This chain links TRBV4-1 with TRBJ2-1; 7 bases are shared with TRBD2. Trimming took 0 bases from V and 6 from J; bases not matched to a gene: 5. CDR3 length equals 15 residues. Germline V gene sequence: CDR1 MGHRA, CDR2 YSYEKL.

This chain links TRBV7-2 with TRBJ1-2; a weak D match, TRBD1 (6 bases). The CDR3 extends over 14 amino acids. The V and J ends lost 6 bases and 5 bases respectively, with 16 bases between them. Germline assignment: CDR1 SGHTA and CDR2 FQGNSA. In nucleotides, the CDR3 is TGTGCCAGCAGAGGGGGGGACCCCTATTATGGCTACACCTTC. This sequence encodes CASRGGDPYYGYTF.

This clonotype was counted at least ten times. The chain carries TRBV12-3 or TRBV12-4 and TRBJ2-3; D is undetermined. Trimming pared 3 bases from V and 1 base from J, leaving 11 bases between. The CDR3 length is 15 residues. The CDR3 spells CASSLAASGTDTQYF. As DNA, the CDR3 is TGTGCCAGCAGTTTGGCGGCTAGTGGCACAGATACGCAGTATTTT.

In its sample, this clonotype was seen many times. The chain combines TRBV25-1 with TRBJ2-7; 11 bases align to TRBD1. The CDR3 runs 14 residues. With V trimmed by 7 bases and J by 3 bases, 5 bases remained unmatched. Looked up from germline, CDR1 is MGHDK and CDR2 is SYGVNS. The DNA of the CDR3 is TGTGCCAGCACCACCGGGACAGGGGGCTACGAGCAGTACTTC. This encodes CASTTGTGGYEQYF.

V usage is TRBV7-9 and J usage is TRBJ2-5; D is unclear. The germline V gene encodes CDR1 SEHNR and CDR2 FQNEAQ (reference sequence). The CDR3 spans 14 residues. V gave up 5 bases and J gave up 2 bases, with 12 bases separating them. The CDR3 nucleotides are TGTGCCAGCAGCCCACGGGCTAGGCAAGAGACCCAGTACTTC. This sequence encodes CASSPRARQETQYF. Full variable domain (remainder filled in from reference TRBV7-9 and TRBJ2-5): DTGVSQNPRHKITKRGQNVTFRCDPISEHNRLYWYRQTLGQGPEFLTYFQNEAQLEKSRLLSDRFSAERPKGSFSTLEIQRTEQGDSAMYLCASSPRARQETQYFGPGTRLLVL.

This clonotype was seen ten or more times. J is TRBJ1-2 and V is TRBV20-1, with D perhaps TRBD1 (5 bases). Germline-derived CDR1 and CDR2 are DFQATT and SNEGSKA (reference sequence). The V end was cut by 0 bases, the J end by 2 bases, with 13 bases between. The CDR3 covers 15 residues. CDR3 in DNA: TGCAGTGCTAGAGATCCCCGGGACGGCAACTATGGCTACACCTTC. Its protein product is CSARDPRDGNYGYTF.

This clonotype has a handful of counts. V is TRBV5-1 and J is TRBJ1-1; D is unresolved. CDR3 size: 17 residues. Looked up from germline, CDR1 is SGHRS and CDR2 is YFSETQ. V lost 4 bases, J lost 3 bases, and 22 bases lay in between. The CDR3 DNA reads as TGCGCCAGCAGCCCTGGAGGGTGGGTGCGTGCGGACACTGAAGCTTTCTTT. Translating it yields CASSPGGWVRADTEAFF.

This clonotype was counted a few times. The chain combines TRBV2 with TRBJ2-1, with 8 bases identical to TRBD2. The CDR3 covers 14 residues. With V trimmed by 0 bases and J by 10 bases, 5 bases remained unmatched. Germline CDR1 SNHLY, CDR2 FYNNEI. The DNA of the CDR3 is TGTGCCAGCAGTGAAGCGTCTAGCGGGTGGGAGCAGTTCTTC. Protein sequence: CASSEASSGWEQFF.

The chain recombines TRBV20-1 with TRBJ1-2; TRBD1 matches at 8 bases. This CDR3 is built from 13 residues. V lost 6 bases and J lost 5; bases outside the gene matches: 8. In germline, CDR1 is DFQATT, CDR2 SNEGSKA (reference sequence). This chain's CDR3 is CSAQTTGGYGYTF. In DNA form, the CDR3 reads TGCAGTGCGCAAACCACAGGGGGTTATGGCTACACCTTC.